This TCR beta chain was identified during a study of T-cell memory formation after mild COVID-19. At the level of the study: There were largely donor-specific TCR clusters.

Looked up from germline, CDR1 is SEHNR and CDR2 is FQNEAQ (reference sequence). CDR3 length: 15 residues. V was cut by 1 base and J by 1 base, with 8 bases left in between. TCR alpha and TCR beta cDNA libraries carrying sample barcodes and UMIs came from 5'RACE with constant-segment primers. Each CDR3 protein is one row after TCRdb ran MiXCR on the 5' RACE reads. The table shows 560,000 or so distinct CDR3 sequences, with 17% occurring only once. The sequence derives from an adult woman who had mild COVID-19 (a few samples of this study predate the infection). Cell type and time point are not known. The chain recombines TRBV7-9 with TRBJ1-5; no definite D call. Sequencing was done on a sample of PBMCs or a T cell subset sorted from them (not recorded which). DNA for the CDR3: TGTGCCAGCAGCTTAGACTTCGGCAGCAATCAGCCCCAGCATTTT. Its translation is CASSLDFGSNQPQHF.